This T cell receptor beta chain was recorded in a study of cytomegalovirus exposure and HLA in healthy donors. Germline V CDR1 and CDR2: SGHNT, YENEEA. V was trimmed by 5 bases and J by 0 bases, leaving 11 bases between them. This CDR3 has 15 residues. This table comes from immunoSEQ multiplex PCR, and its TCRdb copy is limited to in-frame clones, with some not included. The profile shows some 180,000 clones, 80% to 90% of them singletons. V and J are TRBV11-3 and TRBJ2-1; no firm D call. The TCR comes from a woman in her twenties or thirties in good health and CMV-seronegative. Sequencing was performed on PBMCs. The CDR3 is CASSPRSSSYNEQFF. The CDR3, as DNA: TGTGCCAGCAGCCCGAGGTCAAGCTCCTACAATGAGCAGTTCTTC.